The 29 T cell receptor beta chains reported below all come from one sample, sequenced in a study of blood T cell repertoires in COVID-19. TCRdb's copy holds only in-frame clones and misses some; the assay was immunoSEQ multiplex PCR. The table has roughly 170,000 clones, over 65% seen once. The sequencing sample was made of peripheral blood. The origin of the receptors is a woman at least 80 years old with acute or convalescent COVID-19.

This clone showed up just a few times. The gene calls are TRBV10-3 and TRBJ2-2; possibly TRBD1 for D (5 bases). Germline V lookup: CDR1 ENHRY, CDR2 SYGVKD. V was cut by 0 bases and J by 4 bases, with 12 bases left in between. The CDR3 has 16 residues. The CDR3 spells CAISESGQDITGELFF. Written as DNA, the CDR3 is TGTGCCATCAGTGAGTCGGGGCAGGACATCACCGGGGAGCTGTTTTTT.

This clone showed up just a few times. V is TRBV10-3 and J is TRBJ2-3, with TRBD1 identical over 7 bases. Germline V lookup: CDR1 ENHRY, CDR2 SYGVKD. The CDR3 sequence is 21 residues long. J lost 4 bases, V lost 4 bases, and 26 bases had no gene match. The DNA for the CDR3 is TGTGCCATCAGTGCTCACAGGGGCGTTGGGCCTAGGGCCGGAAAGTCAGATACGCAGTATTTT. It specifies CAISAHRGVGPRAGKSDTQYF.

The rearrangement uses TRBV28 and TRBJ1-1; D call uncertain. Between the trimmed V and J ends, which lost 6 bases and 0 bases, there was a span of 5 bases. The germline CDR1 and CDR2 sequences are MDHEN and SYDVKM. The CDR3 totals 12 residues. For the CDR3, the DNA is TGTGCCAGCAGAACACTGAACACTGAAGCTTTCTTT. As protein: CASRTLNTEAFF.

The chain has TRBV3-1 (or the pseudogene TRBV3-2) and TRBJ1-2, with no clear D. The ends were cut back, 8 bases at V and 8 bases at J, with 12 bases in the middle. CDR3 length equals 11 residues. CDR1 is LGHDT and CDR2 is YNNKEL in the germline V gene (reference sequence). The DNA for the CDR3 is TGTGCCAGCTTCGCGGGAGGAGGCTACACCTTC. It encodes CASFAGGGYTF.

CDR3 in amino acids: CASIPGGSGYEQYF. The CDR3 bases are TGTGCCAGCATCCCCGGGGGTAGCGGCTACGAGCAGTACTTC. This chain connects TRBV28 to TRBJ2-7; maybe TRBD2 (6 bases). Germline CDR1 reads MDHEN; CDR2 reads SYDVKM. This CDR3 has 14 amino acids. The ends were cut back, 7 bases at V and 3 bases at J, with 16 bases in the middle.

The gene calls are TRBV7-8 and TRBJ1-4, with D unresolved. From germline, CDR1 is SGHVS and CDR2 FQNEAQ. With 2 bases removed from V and 3 bases from J, the gap between germline ends came to 7 bases. The CDR3 is made up of 14 amino acids. As DNA, the CDR3 is TGTGCCAGCAGCTTATCAGCGGCTAATGAAAAACTGTTTTTT. Amino acid sequence: CASSLSAANEKLFF.

The chain combines TRBV28 with TRBJ2-7; a possible D gene is TRBD1 (6 bases). Between the trimmed V and J ends, which lost 4 bases and 2 bases, there was a span of 15 bases. The CDR3 contains 15 residues. Germline values: CDR1 MDHEN, CDR2 SYDVKM. In DNA, the CDR3 is TGTGCCAGCAGTTCTGCCGGACAGAGCGCCTACGAGCAGTACTTC. Its protein is CASSSAGQSAYEQYF.

The V call is TRBV18, the J call TRBJ2-7; 7 positions match TRBD2. Germline-derived CDR1 and CDR2 are KGHSH and LQKENI. This CDR3 spans 14 amino acids. The V gene end was trimmed by 3 bases and the J gene end by 4 bases; junction bases not matched to a gene: 6. The CDR3 nucleotides read TGTGCCAGCTCACCTTGGACTAGTTGGTACGAGCAGTACTTC. This encodes CASSPWTSWYEQYF. Supplemented by reference TRBV18 and TRBJ2-7, the full variable domain reads NAGVMQNPRHLVRRRGQEARLRCSPMKGHSHVYWYRQLPEEGLKFMVYLQKENIIDESGMPKERFSAEFPKEGPSILRIQQVVRGDSAAYFCASSPWTSWYEQYFGPGTRLTVT.

The genes are TRBV2 and TRBJ2-1, with D maybe TRBD2 (6 bases). The CDR3 extends over 14 amino acids. Germline values: CDR1 SNHLY, CDR2 FYNNEI. The ends were cut back, 6 bases at V and 10 bases at J, with 19 bases in the middle. The CDR3 DNA is TGTGCCAGCAGCTATAGCGGCCCCGGCGGGGAGCAGTTCTTC. Amino acids: CASSYSGPGGEQFF.

The chain has TRBV5-1 and TRBJ2-1; D might be TRBD1 (5 bases). Germline V gives CDR1 SGHRS, CDR2 YFSETQ. This CDR3 spans 14 amino acids. Trimming shortened V by 2 bases and J by 6 bases, and 12 bases separated the two germline ends. CDR3 region: CASSLTQGSNEQFF. The CDR3 nucleotides read TGCGCCAGCAGCTTAACGCAGGGAAGCAATGAGCAGTTCTTC.

The chain is built from TRBV9 and TRBJ1-2; 7 bases match TRBD1. Per germline, CDR1 SGDLS and CDR2 YYNGEE. With 4 bases clipped from V and 10 bases from J, the junction kept 7 bases outside the gene matches. There are 12 residues in the CDR3. CDR3 DNA sequence: TGTGCCAGCAGCACCCGACAGGGCTACTACACCTTC. It specifies CASSTRQGYYTF.

The chain uses TRBV7-9 and TRBJ1-4; D not resolved. The CDR3 is 14 residues long. The V gene's germline CDR1 is SEHNR and CDR2 FQNEAQ (reference sequence). V was cut by 7 bases and J by 8 bases, with 17 bases left in between. DNA of the CDR3: TGTGCCAGCACCCTAAGCGGGGTGAGGGAAAAACTGTTTTTT. It is translated as CASTLSGVREKLFF.

The rearrangement links TRBV5-4 to TRBJ1-5; D not certain. With 5 bases removed from V and 0 bases from J, the gap between germline ends came to 15 bases. The CDR3 has 16 residues. The germline CDR1 and CDR2 sequences are SGHNT and YYREEE (reference sequence). The CDR3 region has the DNA TGTGCCAGCAGTCCGAAGACATTTTATAGCAATCAGCCCCAGCATTTT. Protein product: CASSPKTFYSNQPQHF. The entire variable domain, with the rest obtained from reference TRBV5-4 and TRBJ1-5, is as follows: ETGVTQSPTHLIKTRGQQVTLRCSSQSGHNTVSWYQQALGQGPQFIFQYYREEENGRGNFPPRFSGLQFPNYSSELNVNALELDDSALYLCASSPKTFYSNQPQHFGDGTRLSIL.

V is TRBV27 and J is TRBJ2-2; 7 bases match TRBD2. Germline V gives CDR1 MNHEY, CDR2 SMNVEV (reference sequence). This CDR3 region has 16 residues. The J segment lost 0 bases and the V segment lost 8 bases, leaving 9 bases of the junction unmatched. The CDR3 is CASGSGGYSNTGELFF. The DNA of the CDR3 is TGTGCCAGCGGTTCGGGAGGTTATTCGAACACCGGGGAGCTGTTTTTT.

The chain carries TRBV19 and TRBJ1-1; maybe TRBD1 (5 bases). The CDR3 contains 14 residues. Germline CDR1 is LNHDA and CDR2 is SQIVND (reference sequence). V lost 9 bases, J lost 3 bases, and 17 bases lay in between. DNA of the CDR3: TGTGCCAGCCGTGGGGCGGGGCGGCACACTGAAGCTTTCTTT. Its protein product is CASRGAGRHTEAFF.

CDR3 sequence (DNA): TGTGCCAGTAGAGGACAGTTGAACACTGAAGCTTTCTTT. Its translation: CASRGQLNTEAFF. The chain has TRBV19 and TRBJ1-1; D perhaps matches TRBD1 (6 bases). Deletions cut 6 bases from V and 0 bases from J, with 8 bases between. The CDR3 totals 13 residues. The germline gives CDR1 LNHDA, CDR2 SQIVND (reference sequence).

In the case of this clone: This sample includes further DNA sequences coding for the same CDR3. The chain combines TRBV5-1 with TRBJ2-7; weak D call: TRBD2 (5 bases). Germline CDR1 and CDR2: SGHRS and YFSETQ. The CDR3 is 15 amino acids. The V and J ends lost 1 base and 0 bases respectively, with 11 bases between them. The CDR3 DNA sequence: TGCGCCAGCAGCTTGAATGCGGGTAGCTCCTACGAGCAGTACTTC. Translating gives CASSLNAGSSYEQYF.

The chain recombines TRBV5-1 with TRBJ1-4; D unresolved. CDR3 size: 17 residues. The V end was cut by 0 bases, the J end by 0 bases, with 12 bases between. Germline-derived CDR1 and CDR2 are SGHRS and YFSETQ. CDR3 bases: TGCGCCAGCAGCTTGGACCTTCCGGGTACAACTAATGAAAAACTGTTTTTT. Protein product: CASSLDLPGTTNEKLFF.

This clone showed up just a few times. V is TRBV7-2 and J is TRBJ2-1; 7 nucleotides line up with TRBD1. Germline CDR1 and CDR2: SGHTA and FQGNSA. The V and J ends lost 4 bases and 7 bases, in that order; junction bases with no gene match: 7. The CDR3 runs 14 residues. In DNA form, the CDR3 reads TGTGCCAGCAGCTCCTCGGGACAGACAAATGAGCAGTTCTTC. Protein sequence: CASSSSGQTNEQFF.

The CDR3 DNA is TGTGCCAGCAGCTTACCGGGGACTAAAGGGGAGACCCAGTACTTC. This sequence encodes CASSLPGTKGETQYF. This chain uses TRBV7-8 with TRBJ2-5; 7 positions agree with TRBD2. This CDR3 spans 15 amino acids. Germline CDR1 and CDR2: SGHVS and FQNEAQ. Germline trimming cut 2 bases from V and 5 bases from J; bases unmatched to any gene: 8.

The rearrangement joins TRBV5-6 to TRBJ1-5; D uncertain. V lost 6 bases and J 1 base, leaving 14 bases between the germline ends. This CDR3 contains 15 residues. Germline-derived CDR1 and CDR2 are SGHDT and YYEEEE. The CDR3 region is CASNLTSFSNQPQHF. CDR3 coding DNA: TGTGCCAGCAACCTGACATCATTCAGCAATCAGCCCCAGCATTTT.

CDR3 sequence (DNA): TGTGCCACCAGTGACAACCGGGACAGGTACTACGAGCAGTACTTC. Amino acid sequence: CATSDNRDRYYEQYF. The chain uses TRBV24-1 and TRBJ2-7, with 8 positions matching TRBD1. From germline, CDR1 is KGHDR and CDR2 SFDVKD. Trimming took 4 bases from V and 3 from J; bases not matched to a gene: 7. This CDR3 spans 15 amino acids.

CDR3 bases: TGTGCCACCGCAGCAGGGGGCTTGGGGGAGCTGTTTTTT. This translates into CATAAGGLGELFF. The chain employs TRBV28 and TRBJ2-2, with 8 bases identical to TRBD1. The CDR3 covers 13 residues. Germline-derived CDR1 and CDR2 are MDHEN and SYDVKM. The V and J ends lost 10 bases and 8 bases, in that order; junction bases with no gene match: 9.

The chain is built from TRBV21-1 and TRBJ1-1. TRBV21-1 has pseudogene status. The CDR3 consists of 16 residues. The CDR3: CASSNRGGPGVTEAFF. In nucleotides, the CDR3 is TGTGCCAGCAGCAACCGCGGGGGGCCAGGGGTGACTGAAGCTTTCTTT.

The chain carries TRBV28 and TRBJ2-2, with D perhaps TRBD2 (6 bases). Trimming removed 8 bases at V and 4 bases at J, with 11 bases between. Germline lookup yields CDR1 MDHEN and CDR2 SYDVKM. The CDR3 contains 13 residues. CDR3 in amino acids: CASSGLPTGELFF. CDR3 DNA sequence: TGTGCCAGCTCGGGACTCCCCACCGGGGAGCTGTTTTTT.

V is TRBV7-2 and J is TRBJ2-1, with D possibly being TRBD2 (5 bases). This CDR3 region has 14 residues. Trimming stripped 1 base from V and 6 bases from J, with 10 bases between. The germline CDR1 and CDR2 sequences are SGHTA and FQGNSA. In nucleotides, the CDR3 is TGTGCCAGCAGCTTAGGTGGGAGCCGCAATGAGCAGTTCTTC. This encodes CASSLGGSRNEQFF. The full variable domain, in which reference TRBV7-2 and TRBJ2-1 provide the parts outside the CDR3, is GAGVSQSPSNKVTEKGKDVELRCDPISGHTALYWYRQSLGQGLEFLIYFQGNSAPDKSGLPSDRFSAERTGGSVSTLTIQRTQQEDSAVYLCASSLGGSRNEQFFGPGTRLTVL.

The chain has TRBV27 and TRBJ1-1, with 9 bases fitting TRBD1. The CDR3 contains 15 residues. Germline values: CDR1 MNHEY, CDR2 SMNVEV (reference sequence). J was trimmed by 5 bases and V by 5 bases; bases with no gene match: 9. The CDR3 reads CASSTTQGALTEAFF. The CDR3 DNA sequence: TGTGCCAGCAGTACCACACAGGGGGCCCTTACTGAAGCTTTCTTT.

The gene calls are TRBV6-2 or TRBV6-3 and TRBJ2-7; weak D call: TRBD1 (6 bases). Trimming shortened V by 0 bases and J by 3 bases, and 9 bases separated the two germline ends. The length of the CDR3 is 14 residues. Germline CDR1 MNHEY, CDR2 SVGEGT. The CDR3 DNA follows: TGTGCCAGCAGTTACTCCAGGGGAGACTACGAGCAGTACTTC. It specifies CASSYSRGDYEQYF.

The chain recombines TRBV24-1 with TRBJ2-1; perhaps TRBD1 as D (6 bases). The CDR3 length is 15 residues. Deletions cut 4 bases from V and 5 bases from J, with 14 bases between. The germline V gene has CDR1 KGHDR and CDR2 SFDVKD. The DNA for the CDR3 is TGTGCCACCAGTGAACAGGGACCGCCGCACAATGAGCAGTTCTTC. It encodes CATSEQGPPHNEQFF.